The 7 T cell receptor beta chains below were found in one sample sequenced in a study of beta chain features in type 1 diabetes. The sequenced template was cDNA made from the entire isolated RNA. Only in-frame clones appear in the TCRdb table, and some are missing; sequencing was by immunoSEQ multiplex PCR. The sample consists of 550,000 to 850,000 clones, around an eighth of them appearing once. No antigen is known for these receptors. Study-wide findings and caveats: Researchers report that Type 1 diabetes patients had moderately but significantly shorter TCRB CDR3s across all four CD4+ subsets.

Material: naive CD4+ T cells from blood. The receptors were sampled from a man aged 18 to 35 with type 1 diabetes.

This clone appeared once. In nucleotides, the CDR3 is TGCGCCAGCAGCCACCCCCCCGTTGGCAGGGAGGGAGGCTACACCTTC. It yields the protein CASSHPPVGREGGYTF. The chain carries TRBV4-1 and TRBJ1-2, with D possibly TRBD1 on 5 matching bases. CDR1 and CDR2 from the germline V gene are MGHRA and YSYEKL. The CDR3 totals 16 residues. Trimming cost V 3 bases and J 8 bases, with 22 bases left between them.

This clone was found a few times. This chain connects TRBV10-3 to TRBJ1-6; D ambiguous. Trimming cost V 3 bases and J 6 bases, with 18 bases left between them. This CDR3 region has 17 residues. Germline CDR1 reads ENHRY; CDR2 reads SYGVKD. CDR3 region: CAISDSSLGNRNSPLHF. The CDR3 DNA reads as TGTGCCATCAGTGACTCTTCCTTGGGTAACCGTAATTCACCCCTCCACTTT.

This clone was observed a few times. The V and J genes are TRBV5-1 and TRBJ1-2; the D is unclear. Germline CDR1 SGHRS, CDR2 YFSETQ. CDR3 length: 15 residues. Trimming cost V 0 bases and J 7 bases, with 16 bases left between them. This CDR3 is CASSLDGPTDGGYTF. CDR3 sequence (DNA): TGCGCCAGCAGCTTGGACGGGCCAACGGATGGTGGCTACACCTTC. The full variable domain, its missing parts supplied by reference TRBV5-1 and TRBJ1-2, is KAGVTQTPRYLIKTRGQQVTLSCSPISGHRSVSWYQQTPGQGLQFLFEYFSETQRNKGNFPGRFSGRQFSNSRSEMNVSTLELGDSALYLCASSLDGPTDGGYTFGSGTRLTVV.

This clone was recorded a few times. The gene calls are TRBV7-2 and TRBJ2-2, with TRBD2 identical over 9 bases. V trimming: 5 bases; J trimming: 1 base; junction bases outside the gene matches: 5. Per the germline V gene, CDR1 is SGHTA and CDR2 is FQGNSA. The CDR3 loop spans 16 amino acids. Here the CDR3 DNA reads TGTGCCAGCAGCGCATATAGCGGGGGGAACACCGGGGAGCTGTTTTTT. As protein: CASSAYSGGNTGELFF.

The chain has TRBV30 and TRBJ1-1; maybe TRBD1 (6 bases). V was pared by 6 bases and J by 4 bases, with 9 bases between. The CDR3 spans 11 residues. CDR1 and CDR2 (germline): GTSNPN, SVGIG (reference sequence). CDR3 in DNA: TGTGCCTGTGGGACACTCACTGAAGCTTTCTTT. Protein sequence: CACGTLTEAFF.

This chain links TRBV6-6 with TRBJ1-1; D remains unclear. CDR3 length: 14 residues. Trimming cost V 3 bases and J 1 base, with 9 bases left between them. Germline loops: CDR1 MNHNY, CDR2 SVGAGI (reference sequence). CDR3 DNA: TGTGCCAGCAGTTATGGGAGTAAGAACACTGAAGCTTTCTTT. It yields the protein CASSYGSKNTEAFF.

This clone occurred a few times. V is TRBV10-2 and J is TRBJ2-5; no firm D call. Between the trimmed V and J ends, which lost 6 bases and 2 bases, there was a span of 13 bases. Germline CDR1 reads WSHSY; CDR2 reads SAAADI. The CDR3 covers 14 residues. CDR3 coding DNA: TGCGCCAGCAGGGTAGGCGGCCAACAAGAGACCCAGTACTTC. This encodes CASRVGGQQETQYF.